Presented here are 8 T cell receptor beta chains from one specimen sequenced in a study of cytomegalovirus exposure and HLA in healthy donors. Primers: 60 Vbeta forward and 13 Jbeta reverse. Clones were sequenced by immunoSEQ multiplex PCR, and TCRdb holds only the in-frame ones, with some missing. The sample yields about 140,000 clones, around 73% seen once. The sequenced sample was PBMCs. Receptors originate from a female donor in good health and CMV-seronegative.

This clone was counted once. The chain employs TRBV7-2 and TRBJ1-3, with D possibly TRBD1 on 5 matching bases. The length of the CDR3 is 13 residues. The ends were cut back, 3 bases at V and 6 bases at J, with 9 bases in the middle. Germline CDR1 and CDR2: SGHTA and FQGNSA. CDR3 in DNA: TGTGCCAGCAGCTTGTACAGGACAAACACCATATATTTT. Protein: CASSLYRTNTIYF.

This clone was recorded once. J is TRBJ1-2 and V is TRBV27; tentatively, D is TRBD1 (6 bases). V was shortened by 3 bases and J by 11 bases, with 16 bases between the two germline ends. The CDR3 has 13 amino acids. CDR1 and CDR2 from the germline V gene are MNHEY and SMNVEV (reference sequence). This CDR3 is CASSFAPKQGYTF. CDR3 nucleotide sequence: TGTGCCAGCAGTTTTGCCCCCAAACAGGGATACACCTTC.

This sequence joins TRBV27 and TRBJ1-5; 7 nucleotides agree with TRBD1. CDR3 length: 13 amino acids. V was pared by 6 bases and J by 6 bases, with 5 bases of the junction left unmatched. Germline CDR1 MNHEY, CDR2 SMNVEV (reference sequence). The DNA for the CDR3 is TGTGCCAGCAGCAACAGGGGCGGTCAGCCCCAGCATTTT. Amino acid sequence: CASSNRGGQPQHF.

This clone was counted between two and nine times. This sequence joins TRBV5-6 and TRBJ2-7; 7 nucleotides align to TRBD1. V dropped 1 base and J dropped 5; count of bases not matched to a gene: 6. Germline CDR1 is SGHDT and CDR2 is YYEEEE. The CDR3 extends over 14 amino acids. CDR3 sequence reads: CASSLQGQRHEQYF. The CDR3 nucleotides are TGTGCCAGCAGCTTGCAGGGACAGAGGCACGAGCAGTACTTC.

This chain links TRBV7-9 with TRBJ1-5; D is possibly TRBD1 (6 bases). Trimming stripped 2 bases from V and 7 bases from J, with 15 bases between. Germline CDR1 SEHNR, CDR2 FQNEAQ (reference sequence). The CDR3 is made up of 15 amino acids. This CDR3 is CASSLQTGVGQPQHF. In DNA, the CDR3 is TGTGCCAGCAGCTTACAGACAGGTGTGGGGCAGCCCCAGCATTTT.

The chain has TRBV6-5 and TRBJ1-2; TRBD1 matches 7 bases. The V gene end was trimmed by 5 bases and the J gene end by 4 bases; junction bases not matched to a gene: 7. Per germline, CDR1 MNHEY and CDR2 SVGAGI. The CDR3 covers 14 residues. CDR3 sequence (DNA): TGTGCCAGCAGTGAGGACAGGCCCCGCTATGGCTACACCTTC. It codes for CASSEDRPRYGYTF.

The CDR3 DNA reads TGTGCCAGCACGATAGAGGGAGGAGGAGAGACCCAGTACTTC. Protein: CASTIEGGGETQYF. J is TRBJ2-5 and V is TRBV2; D might be TRBD2 (6 bases). This CDR3 has 14 amino acids. Germline V lookup: CDR1 SNHLY, CDR2 FYNNEI. The germline V and J ends were trimmed by 7 bases and 4 bases, with 16 bases remaining between them.

The V gene is TRBV18, the J gene TRBJ1-1; 10 positions match TRBD1. Germline trimming cut 9 bases from V and 1 base from J; bases unmatched to any gene: 2. CDR3 length equals 13 residues. CDR1 KGHSH and CDR2 LQKENI come from the germline V gene. The CDR3 sequence is CASRQGANTEAFF. The CDR3, as DNA: TGTGCCAGTCGACAGGGGGCGAACACTGAAGCTTTCTTT.